Included here is one T cell receptor (beta chain) sequence, with context. The data were obtained in a study of blood T cell repertoires in COVID-19. Background on the study: Material from acute and convalescent COVID-19 was sourced from the United States, Italy and Spain.

The trim removed 6 bases at V and 7 bases at J, leaving 5 bases unmatched. The CDR3 extends over 15 amino acids. Germline assignment: CDR1 SNHLY and CDR2 FYNNEI. As processed by the authors: Quantification of nucleated cells was approximated via reference gene primer amplification. The table came from immunoSEQ multiplex PCR; TCRdb's copy has only in-frame clones and leaves some out. V and J calls and clone size are given by that table; D and trimming were obtained from the DNA. The sample contains 250,000 to 300,000 clones, around nine tenths of which appear only once. Material for sequencing was peripheral blood. V usage is TRBV2 and J usage is TRBJ1-6; 11 nucleotides agree with TRBD1. The source of this sequence is a middle-aged woman who had recovered from COVID-19. CDR3: CASRLGDRGNSPLHF. The DNA of the CDR3 is TGTGCCAGCAGGCTGGGGGACAGGGGGAATTCACCCCTCCACTTT.